This entry is about one T cell receptor beta chain. Germline V CDR1 and CDR2: KGHSH, LQKENI. The CDR3 spans 15 residues. V lost 5 bases and J lost 4; bases outside the gene matches: 7. This entry belongs to a study of blood T cell repertoires in COVID-19. Clones were sequenced by immunoSEQ multiplex PCR, and TCRdb holds only the in-frame ones, with some missing. The table includes about 60,000 clones, just over 85% detected once. The chain joins TRBV18 to TRBJ2-7; 11 bases map to TRBD1. This clonotype was obtained from a man aged 60 to 69 with acute or convalescent COVID-19. The sample consisted of peripheral blood. The CDR3 loop is CASSTNRDRGYEQYF. The DNA for the CDR3 is TGTGCCAGCTCAACTAACCGGGACAGGGGGTACGAGCAGTACTTC.